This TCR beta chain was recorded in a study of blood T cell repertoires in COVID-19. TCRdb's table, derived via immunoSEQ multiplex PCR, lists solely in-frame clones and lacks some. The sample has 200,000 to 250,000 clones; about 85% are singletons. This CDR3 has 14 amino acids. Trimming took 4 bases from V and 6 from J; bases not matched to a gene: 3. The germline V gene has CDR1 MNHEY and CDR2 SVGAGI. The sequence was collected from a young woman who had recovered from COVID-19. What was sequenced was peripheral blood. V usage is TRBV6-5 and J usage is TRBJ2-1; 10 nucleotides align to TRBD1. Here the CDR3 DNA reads TGTGCCAGCAGTTCCGGGACAGGGGTCAATGAGCAGTTCTTC. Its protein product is CASSSGTGVNEQFF.